The 13 T cell receptor beta chains below were found in one sample sequenced in a study of blood T cell repertoires in COVID-19. Libraries were prepared by immunoSEQ multiplex PCR; TCRdb keeps only in-frame clonotypes and omits some of them. The data contain under 300,000 clones, roughly 89% of them singletons. Sequencing was carried out using PBMCs or T cells enriched from blood (not recorded which). These receptors were obtained from a middle-aged woman who had recovered from COVID-19.

The chain joins TRBV6-5 to TRBJ1-3; 9 positions agree with TRBD1. The V gene's germline CDR1 is MNHEY and CDR2 SVGAGI. This CDR3 region has 16 residues. After removal of 3 bases from V and 8 bases from J, the junction contained 11 bases not matched to a gene. CDR3 bases: TGTGCCAGCAGTTATTACAGGGGGCTACCAGGGGACACCATATATTTT. Amino acid sequence: CASSYYRGLPGDTIYF.

This clone was seen once. J is TRBJ1-1 and V is TRBV6-5; D possibly corresponds to TRBD1 (5 bases). The CDR3 totals 14 residues. Germline CDR1 and CDR2: MNHEY and SVGAGI. V was clipped by 2 bases and J by 4 bases, with 11 bases between them. CDR3 region: CASSYPGFGTEAFF. As DNA, the CDR3 is TGTGCCAGCAGTTACCCAGGGTTTGGCACTGAAGCTTTCTTT.

J is TRBJ1-2 and V is TRBV2; 9 bases fit TRBD1. This CDR3 has 14 amino acids. Germline V gene sequence: CDR1 SNHLY, CDR2 FYNNEI. V trimming: 9 bases; J trimming: 4 bases; junction bases outside the gene matches: 9. CDR3 coding DNA: TGTGCCAGTAGGGACAGGGCGGAGAGCTATGGCTACACCTTC. It translates to CASRDRAESYGYTF.

Only one count was recorded for this clone. The DNA of the CDR3 is TGCGCCAGCAGCCCCCCCAGGGGGTTTCCCGAGACCCAGTACTTC. Encoded protein: CASSPPRGFPETQYF. V gene TRBV5-1 combines with J gene TRBJ2-5; 7 nucleotides match TRBD1. V was clipped by 4 bases and J by 5 bases; unmatched bases: 11. Germline loops: CDR1 SGHRS, CDR2 YFSETQ. The length of the CDR3 is 15 residues.

The chain employs TRBV4-3 and TRBJ2-5; D possibly corresponds to TRBD2 (5 bases). The germline gives CDR1 LGHNA, CDR2 YSLEER. This CDR3 is built from 18 residues. The ends were cut back, 4 bases at V and 0 bases at J, with 21 bases in the middle. Here the CDR3 DNA reads TGCGCCAGCAGCCCCTTTCGGGAACTCGGCGTAGACCAAGAGACCCAGTACTTC. It specifies CASSPFRELGVDQETQYF.

The genes are TRBV7-2 and TRBJ2-1, with D tentatively TRBD2 (6 bases). The ends were cut back, 7 bases at V and 4 bases at J, with 14 bases in the middle. CDR3 length: 14 amino acids. CDR1 is SGHTA, CDR2 FQGNSA, per germline. In nucleotides, the CDR3 is TGTGCCAGCAACCCGGGACTGGATTACAATGAGCAGTTCTTC. It translates to CASNPGLDYNEQFF.

This chain connects TRBV4-3 to TRBJ1-2, with 9 bases aligning to TRBD1. The ends lost 0 bases at V and 7 bases at J; junction bases unmatched: 9. The CDR3 consists of 16 residues. Germline CDR1 and CDR2: LGHNA and YSLEER. The CDR3 nucleotides are TGCGCCAGCAGCCAAGATTCTAACAGGGGGCGTTCTGGCTACACCTTC. Amino acids: CASSQDSNRGRSGYTF.

The chain links TRBV27 to TRBJ1-1; 7 nucleotides agree with TRBD1. Per the germline V gene, CDR1 is MNHEY and CDR2 is SMNVEV (reference sequence). The V gene end was trimmed by 6 bases and the J gene end by 5 bases; junction bases not matched to a gene: 12. The CDR3 extends over 15 amino acids. CDR3 residues: CASRSVGQAETEAFF. CDR3 DNA sequence: TGTGCCAGCAGGAGCGTTGGACAGGCAGAAACTGAAGCTTTCTTT.

The V gene is TRBV5-1, the J gene TRBJ1-1, with TRBD1 matching over 8 bases. This CDR3 contains 15 residues. The germline gives CDR1 SGHRS, CDR2 YFSETQ. J gave up 1 base and V 6 bases, and 8 bases lay outside the gene matches. Here the CDR3 DNA reads TGCGCCAGCACCCCCAGGACAGGGTCGAACACTGAAGCTTTCTTT. It encodes CASTPRTGSNTEAFF.

V is TRBV6-6 and J is TRBJ2-7; 7 bases are shared with TRBD1. Germline assignment: CDR1 MNHNY and CDR2 SVGAGI (reference sequence). The CDR3 runs 14 residues. With V trimmed by 0 bases and J by 9 bases, 8 bases remained unmatched. CDR3 DNA: TGTGCCAGCAGTTACTCTACGGGACAGAACACGCAGTACTTC. Its translation: CASSYSTGQNTQYF.

On this clone: The junction does not match germline at one end; this may be a read error. The chain has TRBV4-2 and TRBJ2-3; D is perhaps TRBD2 (7 bases). CDR3 length equals 16 residues. Germline CDR1 is LGHNA and CDR2 is YNFKEQ. This CDR3 reads CASSQAAGASTDTQYF. CDR3 DNA: TGTGCCAGCAGCCAAGCGGCGGGGGCTAGCACAGATACACAGTATTTT.

This chain connects TRBV9 to TRBJ2-2; TRBD1 might be the D (6 bases). The germline V gene has CDR1 SGDLS and CDR2 YYNGEE. V lost 0 bases and J lost 9, with 12 bases in between. The CDR3 contains 14 residues. The CDR3 region has the DNA TGTGCCAGCAGCGTAGACAGGGTGCAACGGGAGCTGTTTTTT. As protein: CASSVDRVQRELFF.

This rearrangement joins TRBV5-1 to TRBJ2-1, with D possibly TRBD1 on 5 matching bases. CDR1 and CDR2 (germline): SGHRS, YFSETQ. The CDR3 loop spans 15 amino acids. Deletions cut 2 bases from V and 0 bases from J, with 9 bases between. CDR3 residues: CASSFRASSYNEQFF. The CDR3 region has the DNA TGCGCCAGCAGCTTCAGGGCGAGCTCCTACAATGAGCAGTTCTTC.